This T cell receptor (beta chain) was captured by sequencing in a study of OX40 agonist ivuxolimab in advanced cancers. The table came from immunoSEQ multiplex PCR; TCRdb's copy has only in-frame clones and leaves some out. The table includes approximately 98,000 clones, approximately 84% detected once. The TCR comes from an adult with an advanced solid tumor such as melanoma, head and neck, liver or kidney cancer. This specimen was CD4+ or CD8+ T cells sorted from blood, taken in a trial of the OX40 agonist ivuxolimab.

The CDR3 nucleotides read TGTGCCAGCAGCCCCGGGACAGGGTATTATGGCTACACCTTC. Its protein product is CASSPGTGYYGYTF. The chain uses TRBV7-9 and TRBJ1-2, with TRBD1 matching 9 bases. The germline gives CDR1 SEHNR, CDR2 FQNEAQ (reference sequence). CDR3 length: 14 amino acids. J was trimmed by 5 bases and V by 5 bases; bases with no gene match: 6.